This record covers a single T cell receptor (beta chain). Its antigen is still unknown. This sample was taken from a study of T cells in Graves' hyperthyroidism and ophthalmopathy. Across the whole study: Before any treatment, at initial diagnosis, peripheral blood was collected.

PBMCs stemmed from around 10 ml fresh peripheral blood. TCR beta CDR3 sequences were amplified from RNA transcripts. Researchers ran a first-round RT-PCR on the TCR CDR3 using the HTBI primer set. TCRdb reprocessed the multiplex PCR reads via MiXCR and lists one record per CDR3 protein. The table shows a few hundred thousand distinct CDR3 sequences, with about a sixth occurring only once. Whole-study results and caveats: Most clonotypes expanded in thyroid above 0.001 were likewise present in blood. A model using 13 V-J features told ophthalmopathy apart from stable hyperthyroidism.

The germline gives CDR1 ENHRY, CDR2 SYGVKD. V was shortened by 0 bases and J by 0 bases, with 6 bases between the two germline ends. The CDR3 is made up of 16 amino acids. V gene TRBV10-3 combines with J gene TRBJ2-6, with D uncertain. The TCR comes from a woman between 18 and 29 years old with Graves' hyperthyroidism. Sequenced: blood. The CDR3 region is CAISESASSGANVLTF. The CDR3 DNA sequence: TGTGCCATCAGTGAGTCCGCTAGCTCTGGGGCCAACGTCCTGACTTTC.